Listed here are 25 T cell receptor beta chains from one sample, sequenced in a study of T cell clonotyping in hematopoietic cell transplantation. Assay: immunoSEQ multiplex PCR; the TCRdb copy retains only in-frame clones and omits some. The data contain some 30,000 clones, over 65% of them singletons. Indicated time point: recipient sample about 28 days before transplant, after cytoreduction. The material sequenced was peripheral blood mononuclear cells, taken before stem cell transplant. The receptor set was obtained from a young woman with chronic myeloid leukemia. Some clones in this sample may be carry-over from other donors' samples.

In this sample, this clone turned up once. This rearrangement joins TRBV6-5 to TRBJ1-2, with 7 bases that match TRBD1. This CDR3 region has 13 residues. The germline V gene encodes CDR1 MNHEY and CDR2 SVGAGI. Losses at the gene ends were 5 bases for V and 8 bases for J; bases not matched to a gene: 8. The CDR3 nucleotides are TGTGCCAGCAGTAATGACAGGGTCGGGGGCTACACCTTC. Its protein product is CASSNDRVGGYTF.

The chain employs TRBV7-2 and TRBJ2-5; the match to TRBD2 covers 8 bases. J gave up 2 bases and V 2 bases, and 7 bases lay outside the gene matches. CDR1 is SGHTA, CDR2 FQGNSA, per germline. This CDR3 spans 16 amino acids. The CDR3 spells CASSLLGSGVQETQYF. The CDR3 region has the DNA TGTGCCAGCAGCTTATTGGGTAGCGGGGTTCAAGAGACCCAGTACTTC. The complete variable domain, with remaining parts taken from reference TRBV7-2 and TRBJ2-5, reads GAGVSQSPSNKVTEKGKDVELRCDPISGHTALYWYRQSLGQGLEFLIYFQGNSAPDKSGLPSDRFSAERTGGSVSTLTIQRTQQEDSAVYLCASSLLGSGVQETQYFGPGTRLLVL.

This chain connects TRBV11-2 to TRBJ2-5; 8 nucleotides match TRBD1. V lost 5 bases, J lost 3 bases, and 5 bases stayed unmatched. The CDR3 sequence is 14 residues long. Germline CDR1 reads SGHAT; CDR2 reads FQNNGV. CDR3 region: CASSTGQVEETQYF. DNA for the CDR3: TGTGCCAGCAGCACGGGACAGGTCGAAGAGACCCAGTACTTC.

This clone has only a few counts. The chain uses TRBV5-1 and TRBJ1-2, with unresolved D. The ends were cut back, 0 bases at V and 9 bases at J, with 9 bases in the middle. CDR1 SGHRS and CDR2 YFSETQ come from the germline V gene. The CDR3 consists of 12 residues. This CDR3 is CASSLGDVSYTF. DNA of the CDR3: TGCGCCAGCAGCTTGGGAGATGTAAGCTACACCTTC.

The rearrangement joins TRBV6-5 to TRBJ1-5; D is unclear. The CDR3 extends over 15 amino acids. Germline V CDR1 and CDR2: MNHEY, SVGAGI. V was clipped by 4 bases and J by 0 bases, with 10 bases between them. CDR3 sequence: CASSFRHHSNQPQHF. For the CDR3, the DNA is TGTGCCAGCAGTTTCAGACATCATAGCAATCAGCCCCAGCATTTT.

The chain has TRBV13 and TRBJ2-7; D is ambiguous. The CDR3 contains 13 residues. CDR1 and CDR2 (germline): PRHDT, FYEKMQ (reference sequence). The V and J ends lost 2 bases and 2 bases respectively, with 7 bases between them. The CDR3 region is CASSLTAAYEQYF. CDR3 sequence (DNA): TGTGCCAGCAGCTTAACGGCAGCCTACGAGCAGTACTTC.

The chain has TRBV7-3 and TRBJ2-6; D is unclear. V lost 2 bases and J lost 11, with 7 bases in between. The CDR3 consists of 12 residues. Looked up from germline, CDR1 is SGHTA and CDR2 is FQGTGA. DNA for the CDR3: TGTGCCAGCAGCTTATTTAACCACGTCCTGACTTTC. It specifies CASSLFNHVLTF.

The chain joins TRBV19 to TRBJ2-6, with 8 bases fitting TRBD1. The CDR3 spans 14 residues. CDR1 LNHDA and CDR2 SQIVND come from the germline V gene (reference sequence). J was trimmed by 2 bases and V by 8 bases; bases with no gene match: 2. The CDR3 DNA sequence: TGTGCCAGTGGACAGGGAGCTGGGGCCAACGTCCTGACTTTC. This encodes CASGQGAGANVLTF.

This CDR3 is CASSLTGERDEQYF. CDR3 nucleotide sequence: TGTGCCAGCAGTTTGACAGGGGAACGGGACGAGCAGTACTTC. The chain joins TRBV6-5 to TRBJ2-7; 8 nucleotides align to TRBD1. Germline V lookup: CDR1 MNHEY, CDR2 SVGAGI. The CDR3 runs 14 residues. Trimming removed 4 bases from V and 5 bases from J; junction bases left unmatched: 7.

CDR3 loop: CASRYLNTDTQYF. As DNA, the CDR3 is TGTGCCAGCAGGTACCTCAACACAGATACGCAGTATTTT. The J gene is TRBJ2-3, the V gene TRBV2, with D unclear. Germline assignment: CDR1 SNHLY and CDR2 FYNNEI. V lost 6 bases, J lost 2 bases, and 9 bases lay in between. CDR3 size: 13 residues.

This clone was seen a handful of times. The CDR3 loop is CASSWMGGYTF. The CDR3 nucleotides read TGTGCCAGCAGCTGGATGGGTGGCTACACCTTC. The chain carries TRBV5-4 and TRBJ1-2; no clear D. V dropped 3 bases and J dropped 7 bases, with 7 bases sitting between them. The CDR3 has 11 residues. From germline, CDR1 is SGHNT and CDR2 YYREEE (reference sequence).

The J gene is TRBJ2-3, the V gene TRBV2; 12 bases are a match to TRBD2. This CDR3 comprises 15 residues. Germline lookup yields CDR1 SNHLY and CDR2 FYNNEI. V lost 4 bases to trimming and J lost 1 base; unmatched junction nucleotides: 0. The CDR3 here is CASSGTSGGTDTQYF. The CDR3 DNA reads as TGTGCCAGCAGTGGGACTAGCGGGGGCACAGATACGCAGTATTTT.

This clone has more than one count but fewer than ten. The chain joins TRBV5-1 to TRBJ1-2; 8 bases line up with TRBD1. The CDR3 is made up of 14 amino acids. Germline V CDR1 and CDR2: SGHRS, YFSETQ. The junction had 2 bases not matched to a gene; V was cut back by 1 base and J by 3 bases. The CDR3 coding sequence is TGCGCCAGCAGCTTGACAGGGGGACACTATGGCTACACCTTC. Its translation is CASSLTGGHYGYTF.

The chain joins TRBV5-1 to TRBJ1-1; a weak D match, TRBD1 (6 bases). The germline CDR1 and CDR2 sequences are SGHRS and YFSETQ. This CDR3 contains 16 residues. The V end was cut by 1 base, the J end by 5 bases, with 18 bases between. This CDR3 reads CASSLKVGGPNTEAFF. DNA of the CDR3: TGCGCCAGCAGCTTGAAGGTTGGGGGGCCGAATACTGAAGCTTTCTTT.

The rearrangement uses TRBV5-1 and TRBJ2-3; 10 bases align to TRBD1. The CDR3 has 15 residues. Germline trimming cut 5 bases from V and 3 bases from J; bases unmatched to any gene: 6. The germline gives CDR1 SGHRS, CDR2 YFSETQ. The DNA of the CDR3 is TGCGCCAGCAGAGGCGGGACAGGGGCGACAGATACGCAGTATTTT. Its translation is CASRGGTGATDTQYF.

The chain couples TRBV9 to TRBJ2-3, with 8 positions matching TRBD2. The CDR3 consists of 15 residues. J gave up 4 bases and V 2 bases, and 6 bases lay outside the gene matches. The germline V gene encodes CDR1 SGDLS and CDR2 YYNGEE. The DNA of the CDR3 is TGTGCCAGCAGCGTCGGGGGGGGGCCTCCAGATACGCAGTATTTT. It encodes CASSVGGGPPDTQYF.

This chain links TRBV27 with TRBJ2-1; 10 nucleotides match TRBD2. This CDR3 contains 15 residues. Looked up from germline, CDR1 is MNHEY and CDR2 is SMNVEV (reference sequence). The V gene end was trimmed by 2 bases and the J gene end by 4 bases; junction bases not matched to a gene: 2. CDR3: CASSLGTSAYNEQFF. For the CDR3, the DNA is TGTGCCAGCAGTTTAGGGACTAGCGCATACAATGAGCAGTTCTTC.

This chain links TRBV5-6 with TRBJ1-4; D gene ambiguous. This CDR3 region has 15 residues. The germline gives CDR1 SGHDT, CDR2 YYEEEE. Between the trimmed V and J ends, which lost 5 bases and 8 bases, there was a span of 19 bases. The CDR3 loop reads CASSFAGSLGEKLFF. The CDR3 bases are TGTGCCAGCAGTTTCGCGGGGAGTTTAGGGGAAAAACTGTTTTTT.

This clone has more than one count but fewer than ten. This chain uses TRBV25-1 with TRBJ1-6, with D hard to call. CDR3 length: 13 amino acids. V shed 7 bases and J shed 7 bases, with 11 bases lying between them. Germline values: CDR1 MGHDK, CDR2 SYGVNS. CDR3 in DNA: TGTGCCAGCACCGTGGGGATCAATTCACCCCTCCACTTT. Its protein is CASTVGINSPLHF.

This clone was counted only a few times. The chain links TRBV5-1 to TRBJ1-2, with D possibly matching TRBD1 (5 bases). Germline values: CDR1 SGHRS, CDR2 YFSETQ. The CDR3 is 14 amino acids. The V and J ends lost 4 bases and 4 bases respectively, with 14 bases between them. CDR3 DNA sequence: TGCGCCAGCAGCCCGGGGCAGGATTTCTATGGCTACACCTTC. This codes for CASSPGQDFYGYTF.

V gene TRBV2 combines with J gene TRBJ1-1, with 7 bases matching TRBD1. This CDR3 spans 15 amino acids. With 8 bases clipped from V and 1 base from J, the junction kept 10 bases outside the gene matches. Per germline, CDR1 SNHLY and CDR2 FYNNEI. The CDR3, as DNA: TGTGCCAGCTCGCAGGGGGAGGACGGGAACACTGAAGCTTTCTTT. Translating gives CASSQGEDGNTEAFF.

The CDR3 bases are TGTGCCAGCACCCTCGTATCCCCCGGGGAGCTGTTTTTT. Amino acids: CASTLVSPGELFF. This rearrangement joins TRBV28 to TRBJ2-2; no clear D gene. The germline V and J ends were trimmed by 7 bases and 6 bases, with 12 bases remaining between them. The CDR3 runs to 13 residues. CDR1 MDHEN and CDR2 SYDVKM come from the germline V gene.

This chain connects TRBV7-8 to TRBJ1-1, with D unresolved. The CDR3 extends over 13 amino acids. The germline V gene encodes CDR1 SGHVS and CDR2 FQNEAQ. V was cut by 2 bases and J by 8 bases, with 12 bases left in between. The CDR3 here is CASSLLKKTEAFF. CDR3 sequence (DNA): TGTGCCAGCAGCTTACTTAAGAAGACGGAAGCTTTCTTT.

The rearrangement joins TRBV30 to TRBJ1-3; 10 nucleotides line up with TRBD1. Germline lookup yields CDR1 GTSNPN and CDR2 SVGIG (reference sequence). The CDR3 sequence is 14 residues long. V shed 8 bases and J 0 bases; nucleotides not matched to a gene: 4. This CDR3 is CAHDRGLSGNTIYF. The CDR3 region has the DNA TGTGCCCACGACAGGGGGCTCTCTGGAAACACCATATATTTT.

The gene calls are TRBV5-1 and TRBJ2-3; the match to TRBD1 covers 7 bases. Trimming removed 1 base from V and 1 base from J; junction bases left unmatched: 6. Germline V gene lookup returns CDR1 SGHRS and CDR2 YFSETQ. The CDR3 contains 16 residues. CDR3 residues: CASSLFRQGGTDTQYF. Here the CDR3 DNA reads TGCGCCAGCAGCTTGTTTCGCCAGGGGGGCACAGATACGCAGTATTTT.